What follows is one T cell receptor beta chain and its context. Its target is unknown. No cell sorting was done before RNA was extracted from the tissue. The normal lung tissue was taken more than 3 cm from the tumor edge. Newly diagnosed lung cancer patients had thoracic surgery in China, August–late 2014, without prior chemotherapy. The sample is drawn from a study of tumor and adjacent non-tumor tissue in lung cancer. Study-wide context: There were some 12 adenocarcinoma, a couple of squamous cell carcinoma and 1 small cell lung cancer cases. Broader study findings: Tumor TCR diversity, when higher, was linked to shorter survival. Significantly higher TCR diversity was found in tumor than normal lung.

Trimming took off 5 bases at V and 9 bases at J, with 20 bases between the two ends. The CDR3 has 15 residues. Three rounds of nested PCR, following a modified ARM-PCR protocol, produced the TCRbeta library. TCRdb reprocessed the multiplex PCR reads with MiXCR, giving one entry per CDR3 protein. In the table there are about 98,000 distinct CDR3 sequences, around three quarters of which are singletons. The TCR comes from a man between 60 and 75 years old with small cell lung cancer. The sequenced material came from distant non-tumor lung tissue. This sequence joins TRBV12-3 or TRBV12-4 and TRBJ2-1, with D possibly matching TRBD1 (6 bases). DNA for the CDR3: TGTGCCAGCAGTCTCCAAGTACAGGGTGGCCGTGAGCAGTTCTTC. Its translation is CASSLQVQGGREQFF.